This TCR beta chain was sequenced for a study of post-analysis software for immune sequencing data. On the study more broadly: Courses of disease covered relapsing-remitting, secondary progressive and progressive-relapsing multiple sclerosis. Broader study findings: A significant reduction in normalized Chao1 diversity was observed in multiple sclerosis patients versus controls. Comparison of patients with controls showed 5 or 6 TRBV segments more frequent in patients, TRBV5-6, TRBV5-1 and TRBV20-1 among them. Those samples that were prepared in the same batch co-clustered strongly by F measure.

V lost 5 bases, J lost 1 base, and 7 bases stayed unmatched. Germline V gives CDR1 MDHEN, CDR2 SYDVKM. The CDR3 sequence is 15 residues long. Prepared libraries of TCR beta cDNA carried unique molecular identifiers. Starting from around 0.96 to 9.9 million T cells, the study yielded a few hundred thousand cDNA molecules. One entry per CDR3 protein results from TCRdb running MiXCR on the PCR reads. The sample carries some 370,000 distinct CDR3 sequences, roughly 30% recorded once. This clonotype was found a few times. What it binds is not known. The sequenced material came from blood. The sequence was obtained from a girl between 10 and 17 years old with multiple sclerosis. This sequence joins TRBV28 and TRBJ2-7, with 8 nucleotides matching TRBD2. The CDR3 sequence is CASSPHAGGSYEQYF. In DNA, the CDR3 is TGTGCCAGCAGTCCCCACGCGGGGGGATCCTACGAGCAGTACTTC.